Each of the 5 T cell receptor beta chains below was sequenced from the same sample in a study of tumor-infiltrating lymphocytes in localized non-small cell lung cancer. Measured with immunoSEQ multiplex PCR; TCRdb has only the in-frame clones, and not every one. The table has about 15,000 clones, about 70% seen once. The sequenced sample consisted of lung tumor tissue. The receptors shown here come from a human donor with non-small cell lung cancer.

The genes are TRBV5-1 and TRBJ1-2; the match to TRBD1 covers 9 bases. The ends lost 9 bases at V and 4 bases at J; junction bases unmatched: 19. The CDR3 is 17 amino acids. CDR1 is SGHRS, CDR2 YFSETQ, per germline. The CDR3 coding sequence is TGCGCCACCTCAGTTGGGACAGGGAGAACTCCTATCTATGGCTACACCTTC. This gives the protein CATSVGTGRTPIYGYTF. The full variable domain, completed using reference TRBV5-1 and TRBJ1-2, is KAGVTQTPRYLIKTRGQQVTLSCSPISGHRSVSWYQQTPGQGLQFLFEYFSETQRNKGNFPGRFSGRQFSNSRSEMNVSTLELGDSALYLCATSVGTGRTPIYGYTFGSGTRLTVV.

CDR3 amino acids: CASSLPGKSGANVLTF. CDR3 DNA sequence: TGTGCCAGCAGCTTACCCGGGAAGTCTGGGGCCAACGTCCTGACTTTC. This chain links TRBV7-2 with TRBJ2-6; D may be TRBD2 (5 bases). Germline V gene sequence: CDR1 SGHTA, CDR2 FQGNSA. This CDR3 is built from 16 residues. V was trimmed by 2 bases and J by 1 base, leaving 9 bases between them. Full variable domain (remainder filled in from reference TRBV7-2 and TRBJ2-6): GAGVSQSPSNKVTEKGKDVELRCDPISGHTALYWYRQSLGQGLEFLIYFQGNSAPDKSGLPSDRFSAERTGGSVSTLTIQRTQQEDSAVYLCASSLPGKSGANVLTFGAGSRLTVL.

This clone was seen only a few times. In nucleotides, the CDR3 is TGCGCCAGCAGCTTTGAAGCGCCCACTGAAGCTTTCTTT. Translating it yields CASSFEAPTEAFF. This chain uses TRBV5-1 with TRBJ1-1; D is undetermined. In germline, CDR1 is SGHRS, CDR2 YFSETQ. This CDR3 region has 13 residues. V lost 2 bases to trimming and J lost 4 bases, with 9 bases between them.

This clone was found once. The chain has TRBV7-3 and TRBJ2-1; D is perhaps TRBD2 (5 bases). The length of the CDR3 is 15 residues. The V gene's germline CDR1 is SGHTA and CDR2 FQGTGA. Trimming removed 2 bases at V and 4 bases at J, with 12 bases between. CDR3 in amino acids: CASSLQLGVYNEQFF. CDR3 bases: TGTGCCAGCAGCTTACAGCTCGGGGTTTACAATGAGCAGTTCTTC.

The chain combines TRBV18 with TRBJ2-3; 7 bases match TRBD2. CDR3 length: 17 amino acids. Germline assignment: CDR1 KGHSH and CDR2 LQKENI. Trimming took 6 bases from V and 0 from J; bases not matched to a gene: 12. CDR3 bases: TGTGCCAGCTCCCCGGGCGGCGGGAGTAGCAGCACAGATACGCAGTATTTT. Protein: CASSPGGGSSSTDTQYF.